A single sample is the source of the 10 T cell receptor beta chains below, sequenced in a study. MiXCR, applied by TCRdb to the RT-PCR reads, yields one record per CDR3 protein. The table has about 700,000 distinct CDR3 sequences, approximately 15% seen once. Sequencing was done on a sample of memory CD4+ T cells from blood. The source of these receptors is a female donor in good health, serving as a healthy control.

This clonotype was found a few times. Here the CDR3 reads CASSSLDRRNTGELFF. The CDR3 region has the DNA TGTGCCAGCAGTTCCCTAGACAGGCGGAACACCGGGGAGCTGTTTTTT. This chain uses TRBV12-3 or TRBV12-4 with TRBJ2-2, with D tentatively TRBD1 (6 bases). V was shortened by 4 bases and J by 1 base, with 13 bases between the two germline ends. CDR3 length: 16 amino acids.

This clonotype was observed at least ten times. The V call is TRBV5-1, the J call TRBJ2-1, with TRBD1 as a possible D gene (6 bases). The CDR3 length is 13 residues. CDR1 and CDR2 from the germline V gene are SGHRS and YFSETQ. Trimming took 7 bases from V and 8 from J, leaving 16 bases between them. The CDR3 reads CASETGSRDEQFF. The CDR3 nucleotides read TGCGCCAGCGAAACAGGGTCTCGCGATGAGCAGTTCTTC.

This clonotype was seen more than once but under ten times. The chain carries TRBV7-9 and TRBJ1-1, with a tentative D call TRBD1 (6 bases). CDR3 length: 13 residues. The germline gives CDR1 SEHNR, CDR2 FQNEAQ (reference sequence). Trimming stripped 7 bases from V and 1 base from J, with 10 bases between. The CDR3 sequence is CASTTGTNTEAFF. CDR3 nucleotide sequence: TGTGCCAGCACTACAGGGACGAACACTGAAGCTTTCTTT.

This clonotype has just a few counts. The chain recombines TRBV12-3 or TRBV12-4 with TRBJ2-1; the match to TRBD2 covers 9 bases. The V gene end was trimmed by 6 bases and the J gene end by 0 bases; junction bases not matched to a gene: 12. The CDR3 runs to 18 residues. The CDR3 sequence is CASSQSGTSPSSYNEQFF. The CDR3 DNA reads as TGTGCCAGCAGCCAAAGTGGGACTAGCCCGAGCTCCTACAATGAGCAGTTCTTC.

There are a few counts of this clonotype. The V gene is TRBV20-1, the J gene TRBJ2-1; 10 nucleotides agree with TRBD2. Unmatched junction bases numbered 17, after V lost 0 bases and J lost 6 bases. CDR3 length equals 19 residues. Germline V lookup: CDR1 DFQATT, CDR2 SNEGSKA (reference sequence). Here the CDR3 reads CSARDWKKSSGRVGNEQFF. For the CDR3, the DNA is TGCAGTGCTAGAGATTGGAAAAAATCTAGCGGGAGAGTCGGCAATGAGCAGTTCTTC.

The chain employs TRBV7-9 and TRBJ2-1, with 9 bases lining up with TRBD1. Germline-derived CDR1 and CDR2 are SEHNR and FQNEAQ (reference sequence). J gave up 10 bases and V 7 bases, and 8 bases lay outside the gene matches. The CDR3 consists of 13 residues. DNA for the CDR3: TGTGCCAGCACCCCACAGGGGGCTGGGGAGCAGTTCTTC. Protein sequence: CASTPQGAGEQFF.

The table lists this clonotype with a few counts. V is TRBV11-2 and J is TRBJ2-7; 9 bases map to TRBD2. The germline CDR1 and CDR2 sequences are SGHAT and FQNNGV. The CDR3 covers 16 residues. V gave up 5 bases and J gave up 2 bases; unmatched junction bases: 10. The CDR3 region is CASSTLAGREAYEQYF. CDR3 nucleotide sequence: TGTGCCAGCAGCACCCTAGCGGGACGTGAAGCCTACGAGCAGTACTTC.

This clonotype was detected only a few times. The chain has TRBV29-1 and TRBJ2-7, with D perhaps given as TRBD1 or TRBD2 (5 bases each). Germline CDR1 reads SQVTM; CDR2 reads ANQGSEA. The CDR3 spans 14 residues. V lost 4 bases and J lost 1, with 14 bases in between. CDR3 sequence reads: CSVARDVPSYEQYF. DNA for the CDR3: TGCAGCGTTGCCCGGGACGTGCCATCCTACGAGCAGTACTTC.

This clonotype was counted at least ten times. The V call is TRBV7-6, the J call TRBJ1-5; tentative D call: TRBD1 (6 bases). Trimming cost V 5 bases and J 5 bases, with 10 bases left between them. The germline CDR1 and CDR2 sequences are SGHVS and FNYEAQ. The CDR3 extends over 13 amino acids. The CDR3 DNA follows: TGTGCCAGCAGCGAACAGGGCTATCAGCCCCAGCATTTT. Translating it yields CASSEQGYQPQHF.

In this sample, this clonotype turned up a few times. V gene TRBV11-2 combines with J gene TRBJ2-2; D is perhaps TRBD1 (6 bases). Germline V gene lookup returns CDR1 SGHAT and CDR2 FQNNGV. The length of the CDR3 is 16 residues. With 5 bases removed from V and 6 bases from J, the gap between germline ends came to 19 bases. CDR3 residues: CASSPGTNWAAGELFF. CDR3 DNA: TGTGCCAGCAGCCCCGGGACAAACTGGGCCGCCGGGGAGCTGTTTTTT.